This paragraph covers one T cell receptor (beta chain) sequence. Each sample yielded at least 6 million isolated PBMCs. Together with a sample-barcoded 5' primer, a J-beta primer mix was included in a second PCR lasting about 7 to 11 cycles. TCRdb recomputed calls from the 5' RACE reads with MiXCR, one row per CDR3 protein. The table records over 1,500,000 distinct CDR3 sequences, just under 50% of them present only once. The data derive from a study of blood T cells in healthy people across ages. Germline V gene data show CDR1 as KGHSH and CDR2 as LQKENI. Trimming left V 3 bases short and J 4 bases short, with 12 bases between. This CDR3 is built from 14 residues.

Sequencing was done on a sample of blood. This TCR came from a woman aged 40-49 years in good health. This chain uses TRBV18 with TRBJ2-5; either TRBD1 or TRBD2 may supply D (6 bases each). CDR3 nucleotide sequence: TGTGCCAGCTCACCCCAGGGGAGGACAGAGACCCAGTACTTC. It is translated as CASSPQGRTETQYF.